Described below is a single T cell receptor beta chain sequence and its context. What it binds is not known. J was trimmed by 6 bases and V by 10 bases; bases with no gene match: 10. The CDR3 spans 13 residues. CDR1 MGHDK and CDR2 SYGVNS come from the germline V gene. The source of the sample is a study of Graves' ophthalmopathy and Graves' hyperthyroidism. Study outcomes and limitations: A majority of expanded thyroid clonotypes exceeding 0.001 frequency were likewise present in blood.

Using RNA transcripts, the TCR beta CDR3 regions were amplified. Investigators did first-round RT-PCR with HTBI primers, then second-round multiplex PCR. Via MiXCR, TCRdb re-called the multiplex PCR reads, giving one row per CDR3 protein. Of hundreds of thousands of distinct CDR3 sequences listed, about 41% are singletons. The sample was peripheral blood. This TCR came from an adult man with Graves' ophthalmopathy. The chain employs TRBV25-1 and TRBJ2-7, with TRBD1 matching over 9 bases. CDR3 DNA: TGTGCCACCAGCGACGGACAGGGGATCGAGCAGTACTTC. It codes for CATSDGQGIEQYF.